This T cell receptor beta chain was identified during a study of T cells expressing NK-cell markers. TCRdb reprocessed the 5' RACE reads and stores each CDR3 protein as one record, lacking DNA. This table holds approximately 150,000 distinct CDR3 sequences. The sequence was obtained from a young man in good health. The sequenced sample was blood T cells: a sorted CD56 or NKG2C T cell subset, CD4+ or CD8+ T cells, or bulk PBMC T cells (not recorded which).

CDR3 amino acids: CASGPISYNEQFF. V and J are TRBV5-1 and TRBJ2-1. The length of the CDR3 is 13 residues. Germline V gene sequence: CDR1 SGHRS, CDR2 YFSETQ.